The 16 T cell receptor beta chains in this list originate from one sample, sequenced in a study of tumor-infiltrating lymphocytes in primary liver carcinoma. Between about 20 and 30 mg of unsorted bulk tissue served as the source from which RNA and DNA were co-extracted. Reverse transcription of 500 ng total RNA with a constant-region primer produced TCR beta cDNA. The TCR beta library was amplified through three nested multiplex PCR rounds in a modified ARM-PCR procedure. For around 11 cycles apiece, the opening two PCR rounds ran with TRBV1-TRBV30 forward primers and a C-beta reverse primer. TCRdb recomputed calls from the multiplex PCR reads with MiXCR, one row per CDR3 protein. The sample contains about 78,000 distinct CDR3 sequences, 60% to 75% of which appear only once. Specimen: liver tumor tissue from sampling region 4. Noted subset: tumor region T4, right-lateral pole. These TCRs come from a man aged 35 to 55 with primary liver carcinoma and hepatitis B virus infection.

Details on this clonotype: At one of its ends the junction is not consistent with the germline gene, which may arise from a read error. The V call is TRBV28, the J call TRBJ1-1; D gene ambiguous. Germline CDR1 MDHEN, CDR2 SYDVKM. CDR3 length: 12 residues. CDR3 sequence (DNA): TGTGCCAACAGTTCTCATGACACGCTAGGTTTCTTT. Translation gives CANSSHDTLGFF.

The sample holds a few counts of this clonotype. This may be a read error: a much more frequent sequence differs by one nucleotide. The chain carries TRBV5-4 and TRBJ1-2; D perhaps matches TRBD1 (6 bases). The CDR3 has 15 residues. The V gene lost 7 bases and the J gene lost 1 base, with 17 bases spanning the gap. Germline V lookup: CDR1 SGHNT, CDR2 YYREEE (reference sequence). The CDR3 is CASGPRQEINYGYTF. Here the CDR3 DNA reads TGTGCCAGCGGCCCCCGACAGGAGATTAACTATGGCTACACCTTC.

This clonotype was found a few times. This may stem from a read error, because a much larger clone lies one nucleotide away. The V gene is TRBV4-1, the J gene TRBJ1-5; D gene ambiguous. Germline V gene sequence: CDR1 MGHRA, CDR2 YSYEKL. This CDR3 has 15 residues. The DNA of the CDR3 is TGCGCCAGCGGCCACGAGGGCAGCGGGAATCAGCCCCAGCATTTT. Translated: CASGHEGSGNQPQHF.

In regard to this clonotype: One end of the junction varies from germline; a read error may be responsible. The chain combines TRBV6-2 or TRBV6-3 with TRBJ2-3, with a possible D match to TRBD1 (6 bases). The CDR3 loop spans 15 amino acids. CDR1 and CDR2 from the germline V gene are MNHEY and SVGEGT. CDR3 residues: CAGSYLGQNRDTQYF. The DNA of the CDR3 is TGTGCCGGCAGTTACCTCGGACAGAACAGAGATACGCAGTATTTT.

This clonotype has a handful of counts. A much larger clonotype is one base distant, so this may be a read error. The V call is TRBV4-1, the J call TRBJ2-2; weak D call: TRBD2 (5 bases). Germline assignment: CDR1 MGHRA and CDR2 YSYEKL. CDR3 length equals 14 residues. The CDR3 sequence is CASSPSTAAGKLFF. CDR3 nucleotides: TGCGCCAGCAGCCCCTCCACCGCGGCCGGGAAGCTGTTTTTT.

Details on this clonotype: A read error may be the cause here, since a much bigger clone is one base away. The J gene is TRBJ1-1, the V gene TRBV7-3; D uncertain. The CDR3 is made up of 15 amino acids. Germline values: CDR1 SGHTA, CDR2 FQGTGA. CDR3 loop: CASSLMELPNTEASF. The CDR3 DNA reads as TGTGCCAGCAGCTTAATGGAGTTGCCGAACACTGAAGCTTCCTTT.

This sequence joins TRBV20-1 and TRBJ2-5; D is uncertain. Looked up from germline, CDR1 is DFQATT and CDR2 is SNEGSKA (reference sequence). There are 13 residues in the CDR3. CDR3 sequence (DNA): TGCAATGCCCCCAAGTCGGCCCAAGAGACCCAGTACTTC. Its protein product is CNAPKSAQETQYF.

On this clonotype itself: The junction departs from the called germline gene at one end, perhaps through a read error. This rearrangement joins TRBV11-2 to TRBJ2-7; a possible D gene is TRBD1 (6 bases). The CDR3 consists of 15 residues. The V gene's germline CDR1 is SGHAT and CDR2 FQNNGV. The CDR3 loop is CASSQCSVGGYEQYF. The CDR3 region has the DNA TGTGCTAGCAGCCAATGTTCGGTAGGGGGCTACGAGCAGTACTTC. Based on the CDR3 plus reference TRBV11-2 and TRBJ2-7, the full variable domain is EAGVAQSPRYKIIEKRQSVAFWCNPISGHATLYWYQQILGQGPKLLIQFQNNGVVDDSQLPKDRFSAERLKGVDSTLKIQPAKLEDSAVYLCASSQCSVGGYEQYFGPGTRLTVT.

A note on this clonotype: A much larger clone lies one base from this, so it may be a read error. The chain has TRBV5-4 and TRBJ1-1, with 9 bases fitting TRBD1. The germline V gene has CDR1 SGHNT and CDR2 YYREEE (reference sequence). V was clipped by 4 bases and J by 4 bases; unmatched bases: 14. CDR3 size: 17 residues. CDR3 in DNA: TGTGCCAGCAGCCTGACAGGGGGGCCCTTAACCTTCACTGAAGCTTTCTTT. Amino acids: CASSLTGGPLTFTEAFF. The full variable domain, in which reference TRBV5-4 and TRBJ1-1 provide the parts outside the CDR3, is ETGVTQSPTHLIKTRGQQVTLRCSSQSGHNTVSWYQQALGQGPQFIFQYYREEENGRGNFPPRFSGLQFPNYSSELNVNALELDDSALYLCASSLTGGPLTFTEAFFGQGTRLTVV.

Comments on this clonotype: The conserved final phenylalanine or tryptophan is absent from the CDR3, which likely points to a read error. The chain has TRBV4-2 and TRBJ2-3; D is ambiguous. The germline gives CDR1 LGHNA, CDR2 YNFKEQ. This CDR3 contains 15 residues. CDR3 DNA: TGTGTCAGCAGCCAAGAGCGCGGAGTGTTGGATACGCAGTATTTA. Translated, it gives CVSSQERGVLDTQYL.

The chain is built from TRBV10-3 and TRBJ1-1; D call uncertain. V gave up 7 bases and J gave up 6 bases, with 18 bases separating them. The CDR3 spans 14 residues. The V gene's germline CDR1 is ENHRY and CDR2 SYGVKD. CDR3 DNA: TGTGCCATCAATGTTCAGAGGGCCGGGGCTGAAGCTTTCTTT. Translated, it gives CAINVQRAGAEAFF.

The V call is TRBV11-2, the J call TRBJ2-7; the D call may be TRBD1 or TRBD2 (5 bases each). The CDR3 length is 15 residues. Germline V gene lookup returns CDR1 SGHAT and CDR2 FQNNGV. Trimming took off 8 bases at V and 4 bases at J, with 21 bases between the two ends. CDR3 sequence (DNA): TGTGCCAGCGGCTCTACAGGTGGTCGGAGGTACGAGCAGTACTTC. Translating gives CASGSTGGRRYEQYF.

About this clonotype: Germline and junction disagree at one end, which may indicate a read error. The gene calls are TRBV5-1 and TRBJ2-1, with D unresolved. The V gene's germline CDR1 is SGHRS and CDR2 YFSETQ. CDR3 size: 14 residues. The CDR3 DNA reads TGCGACAGCAGCTTGTCGGCGGCCAAGAATGAGCAGTTCTTC. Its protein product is CDSSLSAAKNEQFF.

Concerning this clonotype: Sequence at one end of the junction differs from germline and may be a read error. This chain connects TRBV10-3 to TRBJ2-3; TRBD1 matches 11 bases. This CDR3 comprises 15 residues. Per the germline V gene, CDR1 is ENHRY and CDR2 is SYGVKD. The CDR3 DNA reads TGTGCCATCAGTGTGGGACAGGGGGGCACAGATACGCACTATTTC. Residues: CAISVGQGGTDTHYF.

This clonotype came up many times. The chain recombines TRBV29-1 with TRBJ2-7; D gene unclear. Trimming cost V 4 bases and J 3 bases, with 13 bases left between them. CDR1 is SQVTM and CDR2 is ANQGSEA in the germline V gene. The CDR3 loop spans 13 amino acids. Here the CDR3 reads CSVGAGKLYEQYF. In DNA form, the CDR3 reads TGCAGCGTTGGGGCAGGAAAACTCTACGAGCAGTACTTC.

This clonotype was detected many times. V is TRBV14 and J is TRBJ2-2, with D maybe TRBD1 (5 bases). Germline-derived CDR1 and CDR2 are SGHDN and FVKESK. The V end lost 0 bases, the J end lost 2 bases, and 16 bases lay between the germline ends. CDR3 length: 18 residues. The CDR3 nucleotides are TGTGCCAGCAGCCAAGATTCAAGCAGGGTAGCTAACACCGGGGAGCTGTTTTTT. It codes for CASSQDSSRVANTGELFF.